This T cell receptor (beta chain) appears in the sequencing data of a study of T cells in localized non-small cell lung cancer. General study results and limits: Only one tumor region went through sequencing, so heterogeneity may still be there. Among the top 100 tumor clones, a median approximately 55 appeared in adjacent lung. Tumor showed lower T cell clonality than uninvolved adjacent lung, where it was highest.

The protocol was immunoSEQ multiplex PCR, while the TCRdb copy is restricted to in-frame clones and leaves out a portion. This table holds about 130,000 clones, 89% found once. The CDR3 length is 17 residues. From germline, CDR1 is ENHRY and CDR2 SYGVKD. Between the trimmed V and J ends, which lost 5 bases and 4 bases, there was a span of 24 bases. About this clone: Its antigen is as yet unknown.

V is TRBV10-3 and J is TRBJ2-7; no definite D call. The sample here was peripheral blood, taken before any cancer treatment. The clonotype was recovered from a female donor at least 60 years old with stage I lung adenocarcinoma. The CDR3 nucleotides are TGTGCCATCAGTACTAAAACCCCGGGCCCCCTCGGGTACGAGCAGTACTTC. This sequence encodes CAISTKTPGPLGYEQYF.